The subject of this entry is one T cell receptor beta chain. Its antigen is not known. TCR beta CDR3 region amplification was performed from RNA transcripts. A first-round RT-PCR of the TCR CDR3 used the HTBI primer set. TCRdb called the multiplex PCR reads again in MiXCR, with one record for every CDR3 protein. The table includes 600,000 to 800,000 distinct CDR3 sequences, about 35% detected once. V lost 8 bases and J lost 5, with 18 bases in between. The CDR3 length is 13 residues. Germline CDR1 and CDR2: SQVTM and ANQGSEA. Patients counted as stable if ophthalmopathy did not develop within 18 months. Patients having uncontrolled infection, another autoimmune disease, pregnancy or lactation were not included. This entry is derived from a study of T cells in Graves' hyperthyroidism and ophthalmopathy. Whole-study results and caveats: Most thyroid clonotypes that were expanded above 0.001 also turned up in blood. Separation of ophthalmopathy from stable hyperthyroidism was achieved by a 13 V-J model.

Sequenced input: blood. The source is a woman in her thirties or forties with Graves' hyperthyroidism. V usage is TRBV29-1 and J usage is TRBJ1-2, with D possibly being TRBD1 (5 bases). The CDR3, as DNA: TGCAGCCAAGAGGAACAGGCGCTTTATGGCTACACCTTC. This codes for CSQEEQALYGYTF. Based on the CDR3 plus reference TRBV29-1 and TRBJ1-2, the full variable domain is SAVISQKPSRDICQRGTSLTIQCQVDSQVTMMFWYRQQPGQSLTLIATANQGSEATYESGFVIDKFPISRPNLTFSTLTVSNMSPEDSSIYLCSQEEQALYGYTFGSGTRLTVV.